This entry lists 2 T cell receptor beta chains sequenced from one sample in a study of T-cell memory formation after mild COVID-19. In TCRdb, the 5' RACE reads were re-called with MiXCR into one record per CDR3 protein. The repertoire has hundreds of thousands of distinct CDR3 sequences, about a sixth of them found once; the top ten carry about 4%. Material for sequencing was PBMCs or a T cell subset sorted from them (not recorded which). The receptors were gathered from a man aged 18 to 30 who had mild COVID-19 (a few samples of this study predate the infection). Cell type and time point are not known.

CDR3 coding DNA: TGTGCCAGCAGCGCCCACCCAGGGGATGGAGAGACCCAGTACTTC. Protein: CASSAHPGDGETQYF. The V call is TRBV9, the J call TRBJ2-5; D is possibly TRBD1 (6 bases). There are 15 residues in the CDR3. Germline V lookup: CDR1 SGDLS, CDR2 YYNGEE. V was shortened by 3 bases and J by 4 bases, with 16 bases between the two germline ends.

This clonotype was seen a few times. The chain links TRBV7-9 to TRBJ1-1; no clear D. Looked up from germline, CDR1 is SEHNR and CDR2 is FQNEAQ (reference sequence). This CDR3 has 13 amino acids. V lost 8 bases and J lost 4, with 14 bases in between. The CDR3 nucleotides read TGTGCCAGCCTGAGAGGGTTCGGCACTGAAGCTTTCTTT. This translates into CASLRGFGTEAFF.